This is a list of T cell receptor beta chains from one sample in a study of PD-1 blockade in mismatch repair-deficient tumors. The data were produced by immunoSEQ multiplex PCR, yet TCRdb's version contains in-frame clones alone and is incomplete. Among tens of thousands of clones listed, approximately 84% were seen once. Source: peripheral blood, taken 12 weeks after starting pembrolizumab. These receptors all stem from an adult with mismatch repair-deficient cancer. Each CDR3 is given with its conserved first and last residue. Each record gives: J gene, D gene, V gene, CDR3 protein. D genes are given only for firm matches.

J gene: TRBJ2-7
D gene: .
V gene: TRBV7-2
CDR3 protein: CASSSDYEQYF

J gene: TRBJ1-4
D gene: TRBD1
V gene: TRBV4-1
CDR3 protein: CASSQQGGKLFF

J gene: TRBJ1-1
D gene: .
V gene: TRBV5-4
CDR3 protein: CASSLDIRAGEAFF

J gene: TRBJ2-5
D gene: .
V gene: TRBV7-9
CDR3 protein: CASSLVPLETQYF

J gene: TRBJ1-1
D gene: .
V gene: TRBV7-9
CDR3 protein: CASSLNIEAFF

J gene: TRBJ2-1
D gene: .
V gene: TRBV2
CDR3 protein: CASSVDVDGEQFF

J gene: TRBJ2-7
D gene: .
V gene: TRBV7-9
CDR3 protein: CASSLVWSYEQYF

J gene: TRBJ1-2
D gene: .
V gene: TRBV19
CDR3 protein: CASSPRGVWNYGYTF

J gene: TRBJ2-5
D gene: .
V gene: TRBV6-9
CDR3 protein: CASSPGRQETQYF

J gene: TRBJ2-1
D gene: TRBD2
V gene: TRBV18
CDR3 protein: CASSLLAGKAYNEQFF

J gene: TRBJ2-3
D gene: .
V gene: TRBV5-1
CDR3 protein: CASSLIGSGRPASTDTQYF

J gene: TRBJ2-5
D gene: .
V gene: TRBV6-1
CDR3 protein: CASSEIGETQYF

J gene: TRBJ2-1
D gene: TRBD1
V gene: TRBV19
CDR3 protein: CASSIGTGFGEQFF

J gene: TRBJ2-1
D gene: TRBD2
V gene: TRBV7-9
CDR3 protein: CASSRAGAGVYNEQFF

J gene: TRBJ1-5
D gene: .
V gene: TRBV2
CDR3 protein: CASSVGSIQPQHF

J gene: TRBJ1-4
D gene: .
V gene: TRBV6-4
CDR3 protein: CASSAPRQNWEKLFF

J gene: TRBJ2-7
D gene: .
V gene: TRBV6-5
CDR3 protein: CASSESSGEQYF

J gene: TRBJ2-3
D gene: TRBD2
V gene: TRBV10-1
CDR3 protein: CASSELTSGITDTQYF

J gene: TRBJ2-1
D gene: TRBD2
V gene: TRBV7-3
CDR3 protein: CASSLITSGYDEQFF

J gene: TRBJ2-3
D gene: TRBD1
V gene: TRBV6-4
CDR3 protein: CASSWTGETDTQYF

J gene: TRBJ2-7
D gene: TRBD1
V gene: TRBV5-1
CDR3 protein: CASSGNSRDRFDF

J gene: TRBJ2-5
D gene: .
V gene: TRBV29-1
CDR3 protein: CSVESLGDRTQYF

J gene: TRBJ2-5
D gene: TRBD2
V gene: TRBV4-3
CDR3 protein: CASSQTSGRASETQYF

J gene: TRBJ1-1
D gene: .
V gene: TRBV11-2
CDR3 protein: CASSLTGSYAEAFF

J gene: TRBJ2-7
D gene: .
V gene: TRBV9
CDR3 protein: CASSALGSYEQYF

J gene: TRBJ2-7
D gene: .
V gene: TRBV7-9
CDR3 protein: CASSLYGTSYEQYF

J gene: TRBJ1-2
D gene: TRBD1
V gene: TRBV2
CDR3 protein: CASGAQGAGGYTF

J gene: TRBJ1-1
D gene: .
V gene: TRBV2
CDR3 protein: CASSHNGQNTEAFF

J gene: TRBJ1-2
D gene: TRBD1
V gene: TRBV15
CDR3 protein: CATSTGGANYGYTF

J gene: TRBJ2-4
D gene: TRBD1
V gene: TRBV6-5
CDR3 protein: CASSSPGQGNIQYF

J gene: TRBJ1-1
D gene: .
V gene: TRBV6-6
CDR3 protein: CASRPKLVLNTEAFF

J gene: TRBJ2-3
D gene: .
V gene: TRBV7-2
CDR3 protein: CASSLSGKSTDTQYF

J gene: TRBJ2-7
D gene: TRBD1
V gene: TRBV11-2
CDR3 protein: CASSLLQGQAGKEQYF

J gene: TRBJ2-3
D gene: .
V gene: TRBV2
CDR3 protein: CASSVSGDRAMRTDTQYF

J gene: TRBJ2-7
D gene: .
V gene: TRBV7-9
CDR3 protein: CASSPGLRGYEQYF

J gene: TRBJ1-2
D gene: .
V gene: TRBV5-1
CDR3 protein: CASSLDRGEWYGYTF

J gene: TRBJ2-1
D gene: .
V gene: TRBV14
CDR3 protein: CASSPGPLENEQFF

J gene: TRBJ2-1
D gene: TRBD2
V gene: TRBV4-3
CDR3 protein: CASSQQAGGNEQFF

J gene: TRBJ2-5
D gene: .
V gene: TRBV5-6
CDR3 protein: CASSFRTRETQYF

J gene: TRBJ2-7
D gene: TRBD1
V gene: TRBV29-1
CDR3 protein: CSARTGNEQYF

J gene: TRBJ2-3
D gene: .
V gene: TRBV7-5
CDR3 protein: CARSPKWEPSSTDTQYF

J gene: TRBJ2-1
D gene: TRBD2
V gene: TRBV2
CDR3 protein: CASSPGTSENNEQFF

J gene: TRBJ2-3
D gene: .
V gene: TRBV30
CDR3 protein: CAWRTMGSPRTDTQYF

J gene: TRBJ2-7
D gene: .
V gene: TRBV5-1
CDR3 protein: CASSLGVWGASYEQYF

J gene: TRBJ1-3
D gene: .
V gene: TRBV27
CDR3 protein: CASSFGGSGNTIYF

J gene: TRBJ2-1
D gene: .
V gene: TRBV14
CDR3 protein: CASSRAPLGVQFF

J gene: TRBJ1-2
D gene: TRBD1
V gene: TRBV28
CDR3 protein: CASSSRDRVYGYTF

J gene: TRBJ1-3
D gene: .
V gene: TRBV11-2
CDR3 protein: CASRNLGGNTIYF

J gene: TRBJ1-1
D gene: .
V gene: TRBV11-3
CDR3 protein: CASSLSTGNTEAFF

J gene: TRBJ1-1
D gene: TRBD1
V gene: TRBV19
CDR3 protein: CASKVGQAYMNTEAFF

J gene: TRBJ1-2
D gene: .
V gene: TRBV25-1
CDR3 protein: CASSGDIVGGYTF

J gene: TRBJ1-6
D gene: TRBD1
V gene: TRBV5-1
CDR3 protein: CASSPMTGGHNSPLHF

J gene: TRBJ1-4
D gene: TRBD1
V gene: TRBV7-2
CDR3 protein: CASSGRQGEEKLFF

J gene: TRBJ2-7
D gene: .
V gene: TRBV7-2
CDR3 protein: CASRFKLSGYEQYF